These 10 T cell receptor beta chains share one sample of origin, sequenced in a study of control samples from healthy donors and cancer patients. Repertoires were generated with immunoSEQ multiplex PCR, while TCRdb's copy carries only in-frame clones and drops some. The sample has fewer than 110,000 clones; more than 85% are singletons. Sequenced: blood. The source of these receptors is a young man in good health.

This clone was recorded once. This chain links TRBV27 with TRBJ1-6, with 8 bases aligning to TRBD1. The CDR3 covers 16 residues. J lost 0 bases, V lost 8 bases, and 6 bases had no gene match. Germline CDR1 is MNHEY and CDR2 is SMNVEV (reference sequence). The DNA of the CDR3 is TGTGCCAGCGGCCGACAGGGGCGCTCCTATAATTCACCCCTCCACTTT. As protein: CASGRQGRSYNSPLHF.

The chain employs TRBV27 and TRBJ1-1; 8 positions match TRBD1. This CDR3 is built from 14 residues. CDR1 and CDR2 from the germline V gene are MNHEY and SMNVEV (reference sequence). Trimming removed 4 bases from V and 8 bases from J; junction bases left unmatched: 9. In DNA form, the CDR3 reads TGTGCCAGCAGTTCGCAGGGGGCTGTAAGGGAAGCTTTCTTT. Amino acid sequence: CASSSQGAVREAFF.

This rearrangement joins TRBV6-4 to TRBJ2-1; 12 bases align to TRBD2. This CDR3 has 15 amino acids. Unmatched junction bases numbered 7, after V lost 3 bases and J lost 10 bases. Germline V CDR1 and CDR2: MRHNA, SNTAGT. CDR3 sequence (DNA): TGTGCCAGCAGTGAACTAGCGGGAGGCCCCGCAGAGCAGTTCTTC. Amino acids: CASSELAGGPAEQFF.

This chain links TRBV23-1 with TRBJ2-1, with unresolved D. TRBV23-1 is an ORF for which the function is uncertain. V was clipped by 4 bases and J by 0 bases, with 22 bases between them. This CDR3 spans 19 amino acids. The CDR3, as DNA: TGCGCCAGCAGTCGACCACCCGCCGAATCGGAGCGCTCCTACAATGAGCAGTTCTTC. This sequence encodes CASSRPPAESERSYNEQFF.

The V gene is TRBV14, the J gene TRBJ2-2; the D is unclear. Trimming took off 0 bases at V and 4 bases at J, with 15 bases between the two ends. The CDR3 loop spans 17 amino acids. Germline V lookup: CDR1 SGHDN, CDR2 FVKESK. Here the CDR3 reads CASSQDRAGFFTGELFF. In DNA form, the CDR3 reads TGTGCCAGCAGCCAAGATCGGGCAGGTTTTTTCACCGGGGAGCTGTTTTTT.

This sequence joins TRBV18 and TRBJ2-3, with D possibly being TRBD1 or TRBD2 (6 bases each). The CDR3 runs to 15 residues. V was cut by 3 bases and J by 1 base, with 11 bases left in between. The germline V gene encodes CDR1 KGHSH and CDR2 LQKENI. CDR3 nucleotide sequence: TGTGCCAGCTCACCGAGGGGGGATGGCACAGATACGCAGTATTTT. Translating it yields CASSPRGDGTDTQYF.

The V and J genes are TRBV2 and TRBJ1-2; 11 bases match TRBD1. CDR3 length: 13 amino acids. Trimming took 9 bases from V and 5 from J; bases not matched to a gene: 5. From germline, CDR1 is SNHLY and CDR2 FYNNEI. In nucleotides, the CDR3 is TGTGCCAGTAGGACAGGGGGCAATTATGGCTACACCTTC. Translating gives CASRTGGNYGYTF.

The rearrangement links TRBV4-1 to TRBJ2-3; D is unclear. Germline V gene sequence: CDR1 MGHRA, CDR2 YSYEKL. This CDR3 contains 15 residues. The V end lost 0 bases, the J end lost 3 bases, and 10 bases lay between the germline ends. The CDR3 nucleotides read TGCGCCAGCAGCCAAGATTCGATAAAAACAGATACGCAGTATTTT. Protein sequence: CASSQDSIKTDTQYF.

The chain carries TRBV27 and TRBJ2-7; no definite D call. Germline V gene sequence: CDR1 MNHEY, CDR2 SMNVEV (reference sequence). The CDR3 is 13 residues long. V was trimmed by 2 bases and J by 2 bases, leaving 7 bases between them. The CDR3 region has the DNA TGTGCCAGCAGTTTAATAGGCCCCTACGAGCAGTACTTC. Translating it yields CASSLIGPYEQYF.

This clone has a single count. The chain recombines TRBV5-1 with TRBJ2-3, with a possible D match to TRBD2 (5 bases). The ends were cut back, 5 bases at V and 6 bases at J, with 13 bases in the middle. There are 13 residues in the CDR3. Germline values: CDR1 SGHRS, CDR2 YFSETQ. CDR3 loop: CASSGNGVDTQYF. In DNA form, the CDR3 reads TGCGCCAGCAGTGGAAACGGGGTGGATACGCAGTATTTT.